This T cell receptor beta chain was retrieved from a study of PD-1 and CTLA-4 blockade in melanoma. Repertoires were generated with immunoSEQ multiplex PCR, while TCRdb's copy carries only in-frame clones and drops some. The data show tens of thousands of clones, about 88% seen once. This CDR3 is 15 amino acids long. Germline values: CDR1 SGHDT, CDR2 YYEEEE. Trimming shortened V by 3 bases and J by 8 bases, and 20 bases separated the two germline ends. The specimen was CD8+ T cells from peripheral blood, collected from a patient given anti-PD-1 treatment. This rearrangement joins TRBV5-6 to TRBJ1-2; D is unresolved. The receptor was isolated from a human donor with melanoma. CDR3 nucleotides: TGTGCCAGCAGCTCCATCTACCCATTAGTAGGAGGCTACACCTTC. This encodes CASSSIYPLVGGYTF.